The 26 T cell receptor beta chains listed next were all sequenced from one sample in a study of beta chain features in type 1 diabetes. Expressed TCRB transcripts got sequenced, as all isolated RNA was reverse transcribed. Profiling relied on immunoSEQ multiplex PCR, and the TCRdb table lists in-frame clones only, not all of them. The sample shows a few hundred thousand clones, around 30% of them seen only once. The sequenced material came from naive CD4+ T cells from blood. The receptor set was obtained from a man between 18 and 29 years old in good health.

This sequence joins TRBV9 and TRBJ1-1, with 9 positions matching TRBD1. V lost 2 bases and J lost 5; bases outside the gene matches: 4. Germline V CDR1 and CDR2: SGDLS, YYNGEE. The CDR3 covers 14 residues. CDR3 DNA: TGTGCCAGCAGCGTGGGACAGGGTAGTACTGAAGCTTTCTTT. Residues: CASSVGQGSTEAFF. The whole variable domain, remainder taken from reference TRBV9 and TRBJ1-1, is DSGVTQTPKHLITATGQRVTLRCSPRSGDLSVYWYQQSLDQGLQFLIQYYNGEERAKGNILERFSAQQFPDLHSELNLSSLELGDSALYFCASSVGQGSTEAFFGQGTRLTVV.

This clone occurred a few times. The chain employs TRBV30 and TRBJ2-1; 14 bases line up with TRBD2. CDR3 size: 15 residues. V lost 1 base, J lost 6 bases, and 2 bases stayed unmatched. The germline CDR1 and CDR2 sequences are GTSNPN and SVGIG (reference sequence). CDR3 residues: CAWSEGLAGANEQFF. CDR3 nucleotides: TGTGCCTGGAGTGAGGGACTAGCGGGAGCCAATGAGCAGTTCTTC.

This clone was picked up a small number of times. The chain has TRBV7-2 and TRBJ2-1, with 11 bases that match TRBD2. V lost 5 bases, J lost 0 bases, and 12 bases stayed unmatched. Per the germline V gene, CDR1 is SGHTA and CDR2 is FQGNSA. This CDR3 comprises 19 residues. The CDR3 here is CASSGGGLAAPHSYNEQFF. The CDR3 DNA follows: TGTGCCAGCAGCGGGGGGGGACTAGCGGCCCCCCACTCCTACAATGAGCAGTTCTTC.

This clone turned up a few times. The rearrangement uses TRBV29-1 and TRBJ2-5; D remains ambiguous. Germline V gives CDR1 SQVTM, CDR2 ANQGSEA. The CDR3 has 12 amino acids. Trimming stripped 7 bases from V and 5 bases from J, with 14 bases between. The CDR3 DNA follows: TGCAGCGGGACCCTCTCCGGGGAGACCCAGTACTTC. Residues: CSGTLSGETQYF.

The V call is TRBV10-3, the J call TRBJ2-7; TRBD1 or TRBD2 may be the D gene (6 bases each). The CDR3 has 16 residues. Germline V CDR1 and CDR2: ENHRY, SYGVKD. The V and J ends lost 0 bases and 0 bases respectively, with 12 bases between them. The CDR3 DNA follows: TGTGCCATCAGTGAGTCGATGGGGGGCTTCTCCTACGAGCAGTACTTC. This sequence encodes CAISESMGGFSYEQYF.

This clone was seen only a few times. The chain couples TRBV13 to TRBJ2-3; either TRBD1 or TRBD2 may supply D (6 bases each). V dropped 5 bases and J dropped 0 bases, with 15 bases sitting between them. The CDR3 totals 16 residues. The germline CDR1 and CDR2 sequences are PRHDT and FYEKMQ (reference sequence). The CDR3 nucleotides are TGTGCCAGCAGCCCTGAGGGGGGAGCTAGCACAGATACGCAGTATTTT. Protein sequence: CASSPEGGASTDTQYF.

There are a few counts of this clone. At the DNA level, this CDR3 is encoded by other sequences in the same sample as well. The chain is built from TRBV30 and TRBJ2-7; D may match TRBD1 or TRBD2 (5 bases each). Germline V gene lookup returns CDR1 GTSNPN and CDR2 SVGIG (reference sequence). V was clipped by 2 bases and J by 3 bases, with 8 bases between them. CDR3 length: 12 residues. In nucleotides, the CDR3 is TGTGCCTGGAGTCGGGGCAACTACGAGCAGTACTTC. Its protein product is CAWSRGNYEQYF.

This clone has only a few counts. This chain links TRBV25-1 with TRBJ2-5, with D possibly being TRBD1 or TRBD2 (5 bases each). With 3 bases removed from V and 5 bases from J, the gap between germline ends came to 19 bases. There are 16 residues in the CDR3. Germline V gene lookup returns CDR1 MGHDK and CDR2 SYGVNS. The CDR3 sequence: CASSDTTGGVLETQYF. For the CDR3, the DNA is TGTGCCAGCAGTGATACGACTGGGGGAGTGCTGGAGACCCAGTACTTC.

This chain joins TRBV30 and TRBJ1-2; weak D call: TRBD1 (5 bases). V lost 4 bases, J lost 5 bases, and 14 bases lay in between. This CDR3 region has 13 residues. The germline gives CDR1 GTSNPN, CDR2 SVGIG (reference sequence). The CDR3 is CAWNNDEGYGYTF. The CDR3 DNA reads TGTGCCTGGAATAATGACGAGGGGTATGGCTACACCTTC.

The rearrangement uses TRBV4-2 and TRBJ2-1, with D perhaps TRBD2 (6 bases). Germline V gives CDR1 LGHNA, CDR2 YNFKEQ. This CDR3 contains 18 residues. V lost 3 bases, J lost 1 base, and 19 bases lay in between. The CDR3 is CASSHLSGPSPSYNEQFF. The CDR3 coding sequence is TGTGCCAGCAGCCACCTAAGCGGGCCTTCACCTTCCTACAATGAGCAGTTCTTC.

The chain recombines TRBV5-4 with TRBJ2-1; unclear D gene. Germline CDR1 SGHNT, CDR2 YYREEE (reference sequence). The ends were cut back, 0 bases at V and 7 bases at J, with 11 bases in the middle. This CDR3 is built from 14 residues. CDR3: CASSLEYAENEQFF. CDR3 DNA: TGTGCCAGCAGCTTGGAATATGCCGAAAATGAGCAGTTCTTC.

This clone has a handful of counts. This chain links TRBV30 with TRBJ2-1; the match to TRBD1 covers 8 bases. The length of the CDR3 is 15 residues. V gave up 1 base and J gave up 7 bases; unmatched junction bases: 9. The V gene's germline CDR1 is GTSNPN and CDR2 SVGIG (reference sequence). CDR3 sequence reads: CAWSAGTGGRNEQFF. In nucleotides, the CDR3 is TGTGCCTGGAGTGCCGGGACAGGTGGTCGGAATGAGCAGTTCTTC.

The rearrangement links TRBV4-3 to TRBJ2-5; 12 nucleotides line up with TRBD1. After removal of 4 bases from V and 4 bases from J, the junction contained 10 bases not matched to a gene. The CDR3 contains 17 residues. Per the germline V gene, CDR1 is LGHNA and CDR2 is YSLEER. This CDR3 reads CASSPGQGAQSRETQYF. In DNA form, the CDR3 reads TGCGCCAGCAGCCCGGGACAGGGGGCGCAGAGCCGAGAGACCCAGTACTTC.

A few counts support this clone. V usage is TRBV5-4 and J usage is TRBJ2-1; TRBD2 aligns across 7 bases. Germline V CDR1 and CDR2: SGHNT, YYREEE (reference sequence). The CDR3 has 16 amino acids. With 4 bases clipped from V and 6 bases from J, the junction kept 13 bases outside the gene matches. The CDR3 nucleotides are TGTGCCAGCAGCAGCCAACTAGCGCTTCGTGGCAATGAGCAGTTCTTC. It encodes CASSSQLALRGNEQFF.

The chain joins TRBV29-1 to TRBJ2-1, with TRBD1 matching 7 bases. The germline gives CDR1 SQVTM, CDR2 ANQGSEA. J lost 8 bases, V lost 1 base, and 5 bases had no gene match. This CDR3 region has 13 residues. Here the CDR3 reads CSVEVDRDHEQFF. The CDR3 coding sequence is TGCAGCGTTGAAGTTGACAGGGACCATGAGCAGTTCTTC.

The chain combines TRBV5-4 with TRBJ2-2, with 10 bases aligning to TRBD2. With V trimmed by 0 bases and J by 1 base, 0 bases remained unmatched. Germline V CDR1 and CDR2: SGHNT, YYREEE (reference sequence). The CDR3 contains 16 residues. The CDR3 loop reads CASSLGTSGNTGELFF. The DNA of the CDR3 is TGTGCCAGCAGCTTGGGGACTAGCGGGAACACCGGGGAGCTGTTTTTT.

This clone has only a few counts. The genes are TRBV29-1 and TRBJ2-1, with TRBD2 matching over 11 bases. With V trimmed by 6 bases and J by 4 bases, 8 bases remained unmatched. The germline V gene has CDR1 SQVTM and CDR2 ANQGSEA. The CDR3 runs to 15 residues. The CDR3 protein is CSVASGTSGYNEQFF. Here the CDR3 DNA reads TGCAGCGTGGCATCGGGGACTAGCGGTTACAATGAGCAGTTCTTC.

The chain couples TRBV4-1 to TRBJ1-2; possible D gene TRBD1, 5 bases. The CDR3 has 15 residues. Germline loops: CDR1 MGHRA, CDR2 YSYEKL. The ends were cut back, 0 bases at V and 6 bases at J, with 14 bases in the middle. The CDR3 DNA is TGCGCCAGCAGCCAAGATCATGGACGGGGGAATGGCTACACCTTC. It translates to CASSQDHGRGNGYTF.

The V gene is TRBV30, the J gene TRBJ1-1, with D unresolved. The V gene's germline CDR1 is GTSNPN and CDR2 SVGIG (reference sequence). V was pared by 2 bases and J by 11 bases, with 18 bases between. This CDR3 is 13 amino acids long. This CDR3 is CAWSSTKGWFAFF. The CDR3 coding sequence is TGTGCCTGGAGTTCAACCAAAGGGTGGTTTGCTTTCTTT.

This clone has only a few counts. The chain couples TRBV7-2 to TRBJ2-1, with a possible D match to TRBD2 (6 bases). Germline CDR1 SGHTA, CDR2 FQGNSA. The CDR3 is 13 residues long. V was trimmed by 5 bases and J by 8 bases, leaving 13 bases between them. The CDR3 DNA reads TGTGCCAGCAGCCGACTAGTCCCGCATGAGCAGTTCTTC. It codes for CASSRLVPHEQFF.

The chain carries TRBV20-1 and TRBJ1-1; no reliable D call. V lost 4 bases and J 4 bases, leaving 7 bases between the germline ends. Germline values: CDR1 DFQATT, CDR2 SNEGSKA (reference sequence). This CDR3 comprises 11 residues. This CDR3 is CSATLSTEAFF. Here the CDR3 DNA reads TGCAGTGCTACGTTAAGCACTGAAGCTTTCTTT.

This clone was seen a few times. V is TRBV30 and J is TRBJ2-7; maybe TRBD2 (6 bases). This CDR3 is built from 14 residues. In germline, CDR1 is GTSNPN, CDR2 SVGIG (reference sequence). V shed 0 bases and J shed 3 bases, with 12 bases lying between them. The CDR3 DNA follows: TGTGCCTGGAGTGTGTCTAGCGCATACTACGAGCAGTACTTC. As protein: CAWSVSSAYYEQYF.

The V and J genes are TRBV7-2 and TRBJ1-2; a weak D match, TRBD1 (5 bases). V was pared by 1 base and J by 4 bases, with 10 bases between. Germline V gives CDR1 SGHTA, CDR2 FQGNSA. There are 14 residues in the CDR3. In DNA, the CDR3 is TGTGCCAGCAGCTTAGAAGCCAGGGTCTATGGCTACACCTTC. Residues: CASSLEARVYGYTF.

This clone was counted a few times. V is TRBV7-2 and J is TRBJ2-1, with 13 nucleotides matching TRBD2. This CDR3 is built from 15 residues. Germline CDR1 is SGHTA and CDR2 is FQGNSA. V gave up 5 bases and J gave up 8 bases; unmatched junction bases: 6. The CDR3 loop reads CASSRTSGSFYEQFF. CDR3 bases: TGTGCCAGCAGCCGGACTAGCGGGAGTTTTTATGAGCAGTTCTTC.

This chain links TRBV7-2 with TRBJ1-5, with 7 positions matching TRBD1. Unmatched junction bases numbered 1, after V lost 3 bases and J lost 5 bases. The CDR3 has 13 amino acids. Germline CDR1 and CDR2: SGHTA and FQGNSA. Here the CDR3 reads CASSFDRDQPQHF. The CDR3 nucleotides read TGTGCCAGCAGCTTCGACAGGGATCAGCCCCAGCATTTT.

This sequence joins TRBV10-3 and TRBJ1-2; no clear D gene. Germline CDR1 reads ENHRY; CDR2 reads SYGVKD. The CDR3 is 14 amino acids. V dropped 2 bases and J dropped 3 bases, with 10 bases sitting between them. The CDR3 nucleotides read TGTGCCATCAGTGAGGGAGGGCATGACTATGGCTACACCTTC. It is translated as CAISEGGHDYGYTF.